One sample yielded the 12 T cell receptor beta chains listed below, sequenced in a study of blood T cell repertoires in COVID-19 (dated by TCRdb to the early 2020s). The method behind the library was the immunoSEQ multiplex PCR assay. Not all clones reach the TCRdb copy of this immuneACCESS table, which keeps in-frame sequences only. Checked studies attribute under half of the gap to unresolved V genes and leave the rest unexplained. For this sample the table gives under 60,000 clones, of which approximately 80% were detected only once. The ten largest make up approximately 8.2% of the sample. Material: peripheral blood. Every receptor here comes from a man between 60 and 75 years old with acute or convalescent COVID-19.

The gene calls are TRBV6-2 or TRBV6-3 and TRBJ1-2, with D unclear. V was pared by 2 bases and J by 5 bases, with 12 bases between. CDR3 length: 14 residues. Per germline, CDR1 MNHEY and CDR2 SVGEGT. Here the CDR3 DNA reads TGTGCCAGCAGTTACGGGGAGACTGGATATGGCTACACCTTC. It yields the protein CASSYGETGYGYTF.

This chain connects TRBV10-3 to TRBJ1-1, with D unclear. There are 13 residues in the CDR3. Germline CDR1 ENHRY, CDR2 SYGVKD. Trimming removed 4 bases from V and 6 bases from J, with 12 bases in between. CDR3 bases: TGTGCCATCAGTGGCCAGAAAAAACCTGAAGCTTTCTTT. Translated: CAISGQKKPEAFF.

The V call is TRBV15, the J call TRBJ1-1; TRBD1 might be the D (5 bases). The CDR3 is 15 residues long. Per germline, CDR1 LNHNV and CDR2 YYDKDF (reference sequence). Trimming pared 1 base from V and 1 base from J, leaving 10 bases between. The CDR3 DNA is TGTGCCACCAGCAGAGTAGCCAGGGCGAACACTGAAGCTTTCTTT. This gives the protein CATSRVARANTEAFF.

The rearrangement links TRBV7-8 to TRBJ1-4, with no clear D. This CDR3 spans 17 amino acids. The germline gives CDR1 SGHVS, CDR2 FQNEAQ. Between the trimmed V and J ends, which lost 6 bases and 1 base, there was a span of 18 bases. This CDR3 is CASSKTYAYGTNEKLFF. The CDR3, as DNA: TGTGCCAGCAGTAAGACATATGCCTATGGAACTAATGAAAAACTGTTTTTT.

DNA of the CDR3: TGTGCCAGCAGTTTATCACAGAACACCGGGGAGCTGTTTTTT. This gives the protein CASSLSQNTGELFF. The V call is TRBV27, the J call TRBJ2-2; D gene uncertain. Germline values: CDR1 MNHEY, CDR2 SMNVEV (reference sequence). The V end was cut by 0 bases, the J end by 1 base, with 3 bases between. The CDR3 spans 14 residues.

This sequence joins TRBV6-1 and TRBJ1-6, with 8 bases that match TRBD1. The germline gives CDR1 MNHNS, CDR2 SASEGT. This CDR3 is built from 18 residues. After removal of 1 base from V and 10 bases from J, the junction contained 15 bases not matched to a gene. DNA of the CDR3: TGTGCCAGCAGTGAAGAACCGTTTGGACAGGGACTTGTATCACCCCTCCACTTT. It is translated as CASSEEPFGQGLVSPLHF.

The V call is TRBV6-5, the J call TRBJ1-1; 8 positions agree with TRBD1. J was trimmed by 1 base and V by 7 bases; bases with no gene match: 5. CDR3 length equals 14 residues. Germline loops: CDR1 MNHEY, CDR2 SVGAGI. This chain's CDR3 is CASIRTGGNTEAFF. The CDR3 DNA sequence: TGTGCCAGCATTCGAACAGGGGGGAACACTGAAGCTTTCTTT.

The chain has TRBV5-1 and TRBJ1-1; 9 bases are shared with TRBD1. Unmatched junction bases numbered 7, after V lost 0 bases and J lost 10 bases. CDR3 size: 14 residues. CDR1 is SGHRS and CDR2 is YFSETQ in the germline V gene. This CDR3 reads CASSLATGGSSAFF. CDR3 nucleotides: TGCGCCAGCAGCTTGGCCACAGGGGGCTCATCAGCTTTCTTT.

This clone was found a few times. The chain combines TRBV9 with TRBJ1-2, with D perhaps matching TRBD1 (6 bases). Trimming took off 4 bases at V and 5 bases at J, with 18 bases between the two ends. The germline V gene has CDR1 SGDLS and CDR2 YYNGEE. The CDR3 has 15 residues. As DNA, the CDR3 is TGTGCCAGCAGCCCCTCCGGGACATTTGAATATGGCTACACCTTC. It is translated as CASSPSGTFEYGYTF.

This sequence joins TRBV5-1 and TRBJ1-2, with a possible D match to TRBD1 (5 bases). The CDR3 is 14 residues long. CDR1 and CDR2 from the germline V gene are SGHRS and YFSETQ. Trimming stripped 5 bases from V and 0 bases from J, with 11 bases between. The DNA for the CDR3 is TGCGCCAGCAGGCCCGGGGGAGCTAACTATGGCTACACCTTC. It translates to CASRPGGANYGYTF.

The gene calls are TRBV6-5 and TRBJ2-5; TRBD2 is a possible D gene (6 bases). Germline V gene sequence: CDR1 MNHEY, CDR2 SVGAGI. Trimming removed 0 bases from V and 4 bases from J, with 15 bases in between. The CDR3 runs to 16 residues. Here the CDR3 DNA reads TGTGCCAGCAGTTACTCGGGTCGCGGGGCCTCAGAGACCCAGTACTTC. Its protein is CASSYSGRGASETQYF.

The rearrangement links TRBV5-1 to TRBJ2-1; D is perhaps TRBD1 (6 bases). CDR1 is SGHRS, CDR2 YFSETQ, per germline. The CDR3 length is 14 residues. Between the trimmed V and J ends, which lost 0 bases and 3 bases, there was a span of 7 bases. The DNA of the CDR3 is TGCGCCAGCAGCTTGGGGACAGTCTACAATGAGCAGTTCTTC. Encoded protein: CASSLGTVYNEQFF.